The clone carrying this T cell receptor beta chain has just a few counts. The record originates from a study of response to subunit inactivated influenza vaccine. Trimming took 4 bases from V and 5 from J; bases not matched to a gene: 4. The CDR3 extends over 14 amino acids. Germline V gene sequence: CDR1 MNHEY, CDR2 SMNVEV (reference sequence). In TCRdb, the RT-PCR reads were re-called with MiXCR into one record per CDR3 protein. The sample includes hundreds of thousands of distinct CDR3 sequences, roughly 10% of them seen just once. The data also belong to a second study, concerning T cells expressing NK-cell markers. In that study: 5'RACE template switching built TCR beta cDNA with unique molecular identifiers. Sorted CD3+CD56-NKG2C+, CD3+CD56+NKG2C+ and CD3+CD56+NKG2C- T cells supplied the TCR beta repertoires. Serological testing identified seven of the eight sequenced donors as HCMV-seropositive and one as seronegative. In four donors, dominant clonotypes made up about 25-60.1% of CD3+CD56-NKG2C+ cells.

The gene calls are TRBV27 and TRBJ2-7, with 11 bases aligning to TRBD1. The sequence was collected from a man between 45 and 60 years old who received an inactivated influenza vaccine. Sequences were derived from PBMCs from blood, sampled on the day of vaccination. The CDR3 DNA is TGTGCCAGCAGTTGGACAGGGGGCGAGGACGAGCAGTACTTC. This translates into CASSWTGGEDEQYF.